The rows below give T cell receptor beta chains drawn from one sample of a study of molecular identifiers for immune sequencing clone quantification. TCRdb ran MiXCR on the PCR reads and lists one entry per CDR3 protein. The sample has roughly 630,000 distinct CDR3 sequences; around 25% are singletons. The sample consisted of naive CD8+ T cells from blood, with Jurkat cell RNA spiked in. The receptors stem from a human donor in good health. Some libraries in this study had Jurkat cell RNA spiked in. The CDR3 runs from the conserved cysteine through the conserved F or W. Each record gives: CDR3 protein, CDR3 DNA, D gene, clone size, J gene, V gene. D genes are given only for firm matches. Size is omitted from some rows. Given values are once, few, many or a class for expanded clones.

CDR3aa: CSLSTLTYQGTQYF
CDR3nt: TGCAGCCTATCGACTTTGACGTATCAAGGGACCCAGTACTTC
d_gene: .
abundance: .
j_gene: TRBJ2-5
v_gene: TRBV29-1

CDR3aa: CASSQTGEETQYF
CDR3nt: TGTGCCAGCAGTCAGACAGGAGAAGAGACCCAGTACTTC
d_gene: .
abundance: many
j_gene: TRBJ2-5
v_gene: TRBV28

CDR3aa: CASSLTLAMNTEAFF
CDR3nt: TGTGCCAGCAGCTTAACTCTGGCAATGAACACTGAAGCTTTCTTT
d_gene: .
abundance: .
j_gene: TRBJ1-1
v_gene: TRBV11-2

CDR3aa: CSARDRFYNEQFF
CDR3nt: TGCAGTGCTAGGGACAGGTTTTACAATGAGCAGTTCTTC
d_gene: TRBD1
abundance: .
j_gene: TRBJ2-1
v_gene: TRBV20-1

CDR3aa: CASSQEGEWGLNQPQHF
CDR3nt: TGCGCCAGCAGCCAAGAAGGGGAGTGGGGGCTCAATCAGCCCCAGCATTTT
d_gene: .
abundance: many
j_gene: TRBJ1-5
v_gene: TRBV4-1

CDR3aa: CATSRDQGLGWTSGYTGELFF
CDR3nt: TGTGCCACCAGCAGAGATCAGGGTCTGGGTTGGACTAGCGGGTACACCGGGGAGCTGTTTTTT
d_gene: TRBD2
abundance: few
j_gene: TRBJ2-2
v_gene: TRBV15

CDR3aa: CASSPIRAPNTEAFF
CDR3nt: TGTGCCAGCAGCCCCATCCGAGCTCCGAACACTGAAGCTTTCTTT
d_gene: .
abundance: .
j_gene: TRBJ1-1
v_gene: TRBV6-2/TRBV6-3

CDR3aa: CASSSGTRSGAEQFF
CDR3nt: TGTGCCAGCAGCTCCGGGACTAGAAGCGGGGCTGAGCAGTTCTTC
d_gene: TRBD2
abundance: few
j_gene: TRBJ2-1
v_gene: TRBV6-2/TRBV6-3

CDR3aa: CAWSVRGTGTQPQHF
CDR3nt: TGTGCCTGGAGTGTACGAGGAACGGGCACCCAGCCCCAGCATTTT
d_gene: .
abundance: many
j_gene: TRBJ1-5
v_gene: TRBV30

CDR3aa: CSVAVGSTGELFF
CDR3nt: TGCAGCGTTGCAGTCGGTAGCACCGGGGAGCTGTTTTTT
d_gene: .
abundance: many
j_gene: TRBJ2-2
v_gene: TRBV29-1

CDR3aa: CASSSSRGRIYEQYF
CDR3nt: TGTGCCAGCAGCTCCTCCCGCGGGAGAATCTACGAGCAGTACTTC
d_gene: TRBD2
abundance: .
j_gene: TRBJ2-7
v_gene: TRBV7-9

CDR3aa: CVSSYGASFEQYF
CDR3nt: TGTGTCAGCAGCTATGGGGCTTCCTTCGAGCAGTACTTC
d_gene: .
abundance: .
j_gene: TRBJ2-7
v_gene: TRBV27

CDR3aa: CASSQSGQGVYQPQHF
CDR3nt: TGTGCCAGCAGCCAATCGGGCCAGGGAGTTTATCAGCCCCAGCACTTT
d_gene: .
abundance: .
j_gene: TRBJ1-5
v_gene: TRBV3-1

CDR3aa: CASSVVWDTRTDTQYF
CDR3nt: TGTGCCAGCAGCGTAGTATGGGACACCCGCACAGATACGCAGTATTTT
d_gene: .
abundance: .
j_gene: TRBJ2-3
v_gene: TRBV9

CDR3aa: CASSLRTVLPGANVLTF
CDR3nt: TGTGCCAGCAGCTTAAGAACAGTCCTCCCTGGGGCCAACGTCCTGACTTTC
d_gene: .
abundance: .
j_gene: TRBJ2-6
v_gene: TRBV11-2

CDR3aa: CASSFQGTYTEAFF
CDR3nt: TGTGCCAGCAGTTTCCAGGGAACGTACACTGAAGCTTTCTTT
d_gene: .
abundance: many
j_gene: TRBJ1-1
v_gene: TRBV12-3/TRBV12-4

CDR3aa: CASSSLDRVNQETQYF
CDR3nt: TGTGCCAGCAGCTCTCTGGACAGGGTAAACCAAGAGACCCAGTACTTC
d_gene: TRBD1
abundance: many
j_gene: TRBJ2-5
v_gene: TRBV7-9

CDR3aa: CASSIALGQLTEAFF
CDR3nt: TGTGCCAGCAGCATAGCGTTGGGACAGTTAACTGAAGCTTTCTTT
d_gene: TRBD1
abundance: .
j_gene: TRBJ1-1
v_gene: TRBV7-9